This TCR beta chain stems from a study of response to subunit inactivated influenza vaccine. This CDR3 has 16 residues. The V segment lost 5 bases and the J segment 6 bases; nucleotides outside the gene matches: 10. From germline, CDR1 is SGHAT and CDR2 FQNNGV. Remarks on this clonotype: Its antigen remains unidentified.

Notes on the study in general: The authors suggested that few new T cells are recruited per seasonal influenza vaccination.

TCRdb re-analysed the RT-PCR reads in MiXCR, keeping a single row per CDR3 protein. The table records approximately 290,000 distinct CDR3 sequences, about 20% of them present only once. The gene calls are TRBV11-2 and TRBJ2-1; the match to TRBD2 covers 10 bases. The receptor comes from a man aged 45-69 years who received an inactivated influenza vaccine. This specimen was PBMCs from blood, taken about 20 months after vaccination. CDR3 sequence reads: CASSPNPSGRANEQFF. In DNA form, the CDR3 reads TGTGCCAGCAGCCCGAACCCTAGCGGGAGAGCCAATGAGCAGTTCTTC.